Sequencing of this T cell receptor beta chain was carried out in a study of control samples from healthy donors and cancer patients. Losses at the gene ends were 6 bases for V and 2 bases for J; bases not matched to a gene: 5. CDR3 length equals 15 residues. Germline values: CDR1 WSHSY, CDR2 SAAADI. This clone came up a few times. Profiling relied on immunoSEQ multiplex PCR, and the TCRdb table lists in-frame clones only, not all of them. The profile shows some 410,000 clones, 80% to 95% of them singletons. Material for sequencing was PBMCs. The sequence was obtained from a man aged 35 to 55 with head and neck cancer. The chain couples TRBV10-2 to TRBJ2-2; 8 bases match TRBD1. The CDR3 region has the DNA TGCGCCAGCAGGTGGGACAGGATAAACACCGGGGAGCTGTTTTTT. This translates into CASRWDRINTGELFF.